Listed below are T cell receptor beta chains from one sample, sequenced in a study of blood T cell repertoires in COVID-19. Using immunoSEQ multiplex PCR, the repertoire was profiled, and TCRdb retains in-frame clones only, with some absent. In the table there are around 130,000 clones, roughly 81% of which are singletons. Sequences were obtained from peripheral blood. The receptors were sampled from a human donor in a cohort sampled during active COVID-19. Each CDR3 is given with its conserved first and last residue. The D gene is left open where the match is weak. A row's size may be missing; if present it is once, few, many or a size class.

14	-	TRBV7-8	TRBJ2-7	-	TGTGCCAGCAGCTTGGAGCCGGATCGGAACGAGCAGTACTTC	CASSLEPDRNEQYF
12	-	TRBV7-2	TRBJ2-7	-	TGTGCCAGCAGGCGGGACTTCGACGAGCAGTACTTC	CASRRDFDEQYF
14	-	TRBV7-8	TRBJ2-7	-	TGTGCCAGCAGCTTAGATACAGGCTCCTACGAGCAGTACTTC	CASSLDTGSYEQYF
16	TRBD1	TRBV6-6	TRBJ2-7	-	TGTGCCAGCAGTTACGGGGGACAGGAGATCTCCTACGAGCAGTACTTC	CASSYGGQEISYEQYF
15	-	TRBV3-1/TRBV3-2	TRBJ1-3	-	TGTGCCAGCAGCCAAGGGACACTTTCTGGAAACACCATATATTTT	CASSQGTLSGNTIYF
15	-	TRBV5-5	TRBJ2-4	-	TGTGCCAGCAGCTTGGGGCCAGGGCCAGGAAACATTCAGTACTTC	CASSLGPGPGNIQYF
17	TRBD2	TRBV15	TRBJ2-1	-	TGTGCCACCAGCAGAGTCCAGCGGGGGCTGTTCTACAATGAGCAGTTCTTC	CATSRVQRGLFYNEQFF
12	-	TRBV10-2	TRBJ2-1	-	TGCGCCAGCAGTGGTACCTACAATGAGCAGTTCTTC	CASSGTYNEQFF
15	TRBD2	TRBV7-3	TRBJ2-1	-	TGTGCCAGCAGCCTCGGGACTAGCGGTTACAATGAGCAGTTCTTC	CASSLGTSGYNEQFF
15	TRBD1	TRBV5-6	TRBJ1-1	-	TGTGCCAGCAGCGTACCACAGGGGATGAACACTGAAGCTTTCTTT	CASSVPQGMNTEAFF
12	-	TRBV5-6	TRBJ1-1	-	TGTGCCAGCAGCTTGTGGAGGTCTGAAGCTTTCTTT	CASSLWRSEAFF
14	-	TRBV6-5	TRBJ1-4	-	TGTGCCTCCCTCCGCGGCATAGCAAATGAAAAACTGTTTTTT	CASLRGIANEKLFF
18	TRBD2	TRBV2	TRBJ2-3	few	TGTGCCAGCGAGCCCCTTACGGGGGGGCGGTTCGGCACAGATACGCAGTATTTT	CASEPLTGGRFGTDTQYF
13	TRBD2	TRBV30	TRBJ2-7	once	TGTGCCTGGGGACTAGATGTATCGTACGAGCAGTACTTC	CAWGLDVSYEQYF
11	-	TRBV6-5	TRBJ1-2	-	TGTGCCAGTGGGCGGGGCGATGGCTACACCTTC	CASGRGDGYTF
15	-	TRBV7-6	TRBJ2-1	-	TGTGCCAGCAGCTCAGGGGCCCTAACTCTCAATGAGCAGTTCTTC	CASSSGALTLNEQFF
14	TRBD1	TRBV6-6	TRBJ2-2	-	TGTGCCAGCAGCCGGGACAGGGGTCCCGGGGAGCTGTTTTTT	CASSRDRGPGELFF
15	TRBD1	TRBV5-5	TRBJ1-5	-	TGTGCCAGCAGCTTCACTAGTGACAGGGAACAGCCCCAGCATTTT	CASSFTSDREQPQHF
14	TRBD2	TRBV3-1/TRBV3-2	TRBJ2-1	-	TGTGCCAGCAGCCAAGAAGGACTAGCCGATGAGCAGTTCTTC	CASSQEGLADEQFF
16	TRBD1	TRBV5-1	TRBJ1-4	-	TGCGCCAGCAGCTTGGAAACCGGGACAGGCGGTGAAAAACTGTTTTTT	CASSLETGTGGEKLFF
14	TRBD1	TRBV5-3	TRBJ1-2	-	TGTGCCAGAAGCCATCAGGGGGGTAACTATGGCTACACCTTC	CARSHQGGNYGYTF
16	-	TRBV18	TRBJ1-6	-	TGTGCCAGCTCACCAGCAATAGCCGGGACAAATTCACCCCTCCACTTT	CASSPAIAGTNSPLHF
13	-	TRBV4-2	TRBJ2-5	-	TGTGCCAGCAGCCAAGAGTACAAAGAGACCCAGTACTTC	CASSQEYKETQYF
15	-	TRBV5-6	TRBJ1-2	-	TGTGCCAGCAGCTTGGCGCAGGGGCGAAACTATGGCTACACCTTC	CASSLAQGRNYGYTF
15	-	TRBV6-5	TRBJ2-2	few	TGTGCCAGCAGTCCGACAGGAGCGAACACCGGGGAGCTGTTTTTT	CASSPTGANTGELFF
16	TRBD2	TRBV5-1	TRBJ2-1	-	TGCGCCAGCAGCTTGGATCGCGGGGGGGCCATCGATGAGCAGTTCTTC	CASSLDRGGAIDEQFF
16	-	TRBV6-9	TRBJ2-3	-	TGTGCCAGCAGTTACCCCTGGCGGGGAGGCACAGATACGCAGTATTTT	CASSYPWRGGTDTQYF
13	-	TRBV6-1	TRBJ1-1	once	TGTGCCAGCAGTGAAGGGGCTTTCACTGAAGCTTTCTTT	CASSEGAFTEAFF
16	-	TRBV3-1/TRBV3-2	TRBJ2-5	-	TGTGCCAGCAGTCCAACCAAACAGGGTAATCGAGAGACCCAGTACTTC	CASSPTKQGNRETQYF
15	TRBD1	TRBV7-9	TRBJ1-6	few	TGTGCCAGCAGCCCGACAGGGGGTTATAATTCACCCCTCCACTTT	CASSPTGGYNSPLHF
12	-	TRBV7-6	TRBJ2-5	-	TGTGCCAGCAGCTTAGGTGGCGGGACCCAGTACTTC	CASSLGGGTQYF
16	-	TRBV5-4	TRBJ1-1	-	TGTGCCAGCAGCTCTGCCAGGCAGGGGCGAAACACTGAAGCTTTCTTT	CASSSARQGRNTEAFF
16	-	TRBV5-5	TRBJ2-2	-	TGTGCCAGCAGCTTTCCTCGGACAGCGAACACCGGGGAGCTGTTTTTT	CASSFPRTANTGELFF
17	-	TRBV21-1	TRBJ2-2	-	TGTGCCAGCAGCAACCCCCTAGCGGGGGGGCGCACCGGGGAGCTGTTTTTT	CASSNPLAGGRTGELFF
13	-	TRBV5-5	TRBJ1-5	few	TGTGCCAGCAGCTTGGGCCGAGATCAGCCCCAGCATTTT	CASSLGRDQPQHF
16	TRBD1	TRBV19	TRBJ1-2	once	TGTGCCAGTAGCACCGGGACAGGGAGGGCGTACGGGGGCTACACCTTC	CASSTGTGRAYGGYTF
12	TRBD1	TRBV12-3/TRBV12-4	TRBJ1-1	-	TGTGCCAGCAGTTTAATCAGGGGGCGGACTTTCTTT	CASSLIRGRTFF
15	TRBD1	TRBV6-6	TRBJ2-7	few	TGTGCCAGCAGTTATGGGGACAGGGCTCAATACGAGCAGTACTTC	CASSYGDRAQYEQYF
16	-	TRBV9	TRBJ2-2	-	TGTGCCAGCAGCGTAGCCCCACGGAGCCCGGGCGGGGAGCTGTTTTTT	CASSVAPRSPGGELFF
14	-	TRBV30	TRBJ2-7	-	TGTGCCTGGGGTACAGGTCGGAAGAGGAACGAGCAGTACTTC	CAWGTGRKRNEQYF
14	-	TRBV10-3	TRBJ2-1	-	TGTGCCATCAGTGAGTTCGGGGGACCCAATGAGCAGTTCTTC	CAISEFGGPNEQFF
15	TRBD1	TRBV5-1	TRBJ2-2	-	TGCGCCAGCAGCTTAGGGGGACAGTTAATCGGGGAGCTGTTTTTT	CASSLGGQLIGELFF
15	-	TRBV6-2/TRBV6-3	TRBJ1-5	few	TGTGCCAGCAGTGACGGGTTCTGGGTCAATCAGCCCCAGCATTTT	CASSDGFWVNQPQHF
14	TRBD2	TRBV5-5	TRBJ2-1	-	TGTGCCAGCAGCCCGCCAGGATTCGGGACTAGCCAGTTCTTC	CASSPPGFGTSQFF
14	-	TRBV18	TRBJ2-7	-	TGTGCCAGCTCACCCCAGGGGACCAACTACGAGCAGTACTTC	CASSPQGTNYEQYF
14	TRBD1	TRBV7-9	TRBJ1-2	-	TGTGCCAGCAGCCCAGACAGGGGATACTATGGCTACACCTTC	CASSPDRGYYGYTF
16	TRBD1	TRBV10-3	TRBJ1-2	-	TGTGCCATCAGTGAGTTGGGAGACAGGGGCTACTATGGCTACACCTTC	CAISELGDRGYYGYTF
17	TRBD2	TRBV4-1	TRBJ2-7	-	TGCGCCAGCAGCCAAGTCCCGACTAGCGGGGGGGCCTACGAGCAGTACTTC	CASSQVPTSGGAYEQYF
17	-	TRBV4-1	TRBJ1-6	-	TGCGCCAGCAGCCCGGAGACAGGCCTATCTTGGGGTTCACCCCTCCACTTT	CASSPETGLSWGSPLHF
13	-	TRBV19	TRBJ1-1	once	TGTGCCAGTAGCGAACAGGGAGGGACTGAAGCTTTCTTT	CASSEQGGTEAFF
12	-	TRBV5-1	TRBJ2-7	-	TGCGCCAGCAGCTTGTCAGGTTGGGAGCAGTACTTC	CASSLSGWEQYF
11	-	TRBV20-1	TRBJ1-2	-	TGCAGTGCTGTTACAGGGCTTGGCTACACCTTC	CSAVTGLGYTF
14	TRBD1	TRBV28	TRBJ1-2	-	TGTGCCAGCAGTAGCGACAGGGGTATTATTGGCTACACCTTC	CASSSDRGIIGYTF
11	-	TRBV20-1	TRBJ2-1	-	TGCAGTGCCGTCTCCTACAATGAGCAGTTCTTC	CSAVSYNEQFF
14	-	TRBV6-5	TRBJ1-4	-	TGTGCCAGCCAATCCAGCTCCCTCGGGGAAAAACTGTTTTTT	CASQSSSLGEKLFF
17	-	TRBV5-1	TRBJ2-1	-	TGCGCCAGCACCGCCGGAGGGGGGGGCTCGTCCTACAATGAGCAGTTCTTC	CASTAGGGGSSYNEQFF
14	-	TRBV7-2	TRBJ2-7	-	TGTGCCAGCAGCGGCGATATGGGGCCCTACGAGCAGTACTTC	CASSGDMGPYEQYF